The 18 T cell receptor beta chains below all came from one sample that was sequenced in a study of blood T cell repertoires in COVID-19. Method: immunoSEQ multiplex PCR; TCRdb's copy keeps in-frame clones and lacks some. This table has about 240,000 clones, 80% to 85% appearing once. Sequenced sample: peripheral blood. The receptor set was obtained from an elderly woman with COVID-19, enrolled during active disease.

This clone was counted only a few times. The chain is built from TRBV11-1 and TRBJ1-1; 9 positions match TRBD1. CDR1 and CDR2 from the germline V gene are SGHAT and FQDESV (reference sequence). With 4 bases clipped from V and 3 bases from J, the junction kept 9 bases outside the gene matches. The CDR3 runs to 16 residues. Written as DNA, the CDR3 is TGTGCCAGCAGCTATTGGACAGGGGCGGGTCACACTGAAGCTTTCTTT. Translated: CASSYWTGAGHTEAFF. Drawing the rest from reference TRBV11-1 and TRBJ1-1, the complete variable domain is EAEVAQSPRYKITEKSQAVAFWCDPISGHATLYWYRQILGQGPELLVQFQDESVVDDSQLPKDRFSAERLKGVDSTLKIQPAELGDSAMYLCASSYWTGAGHTEAFFGQGTRLTVV.

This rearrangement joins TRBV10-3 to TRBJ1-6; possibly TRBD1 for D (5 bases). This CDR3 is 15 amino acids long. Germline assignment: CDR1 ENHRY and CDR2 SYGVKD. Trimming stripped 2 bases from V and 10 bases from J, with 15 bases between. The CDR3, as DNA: TGTGCCATCAGTGAGGGGCAGGGAAGATCGTCACCCCTCCACTTT. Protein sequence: CAISEGQGRSSPLHF.

The CDR3 spells CASSVAGTSGLGTGELFF. CDR3 sequence (DNA): TGTGCCAGCAGCGTAGCCGGGACTAGCGGGTTGGGCACCGGGGAGCTGTTTTTT. J is TRBJ2-2 and V is TRBV9; 12 positions match TRBD2. Germline CDR1 SGDLS, CDR2 YYNGEE. After removal of 0 bases from V and 4 bases from J, the junction contained 7 bases not matched to a gene. This CDR3 contains 18 residues. The full variable domain, its missing parts supplied by reference TRBV9 and TRBJ2-2, is DSGVTQTPKHLITATGQRVTLRCSPRSGDLSVYWYQQSLDQGLQFLIQYYNGEERAKGNILERFSAQQFPDLHSELNLSSLELGDSALYFCASSVAGTSGLGTGELFFGEGSRLTVL.

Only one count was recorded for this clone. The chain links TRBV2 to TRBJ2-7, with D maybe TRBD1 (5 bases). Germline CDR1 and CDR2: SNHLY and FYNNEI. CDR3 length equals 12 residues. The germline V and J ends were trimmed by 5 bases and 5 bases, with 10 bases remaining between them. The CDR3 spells CASSPLRDEQYF. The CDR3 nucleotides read TGTGCCAGCAGTCCACTCAGGGACGAGCAGTACTTC.

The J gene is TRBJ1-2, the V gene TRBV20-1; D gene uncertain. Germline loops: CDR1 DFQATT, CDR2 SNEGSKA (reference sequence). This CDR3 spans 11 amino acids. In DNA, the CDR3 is TGCAGAGTGGGGAGAAACTATGGCTACACCTTC. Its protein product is CRVGRNYGYTF.

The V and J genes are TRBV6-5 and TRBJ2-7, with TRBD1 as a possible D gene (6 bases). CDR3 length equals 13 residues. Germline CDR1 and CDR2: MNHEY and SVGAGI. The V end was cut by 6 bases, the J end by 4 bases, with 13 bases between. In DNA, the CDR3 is TGTGCCAGCAGCCTCTCCGGACAGTACGAGCAGTACTTC. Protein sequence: CASSLSGQYEQYF.

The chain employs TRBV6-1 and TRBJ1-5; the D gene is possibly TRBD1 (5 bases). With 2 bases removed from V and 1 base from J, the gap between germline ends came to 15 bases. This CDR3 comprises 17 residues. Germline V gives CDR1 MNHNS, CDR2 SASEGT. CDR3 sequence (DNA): TGTGCCAGCAGTGAATCACAGTGGGGCTTAAGCAATCAGCCCCAGCATTTT. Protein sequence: CASSESQWGLSNQPQHF.

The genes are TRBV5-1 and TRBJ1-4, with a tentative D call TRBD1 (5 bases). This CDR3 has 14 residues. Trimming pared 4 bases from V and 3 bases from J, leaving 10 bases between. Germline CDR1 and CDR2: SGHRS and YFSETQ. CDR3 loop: CASSAGYSNEKLFF. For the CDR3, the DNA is TGCGCCAGCAGCGCAGGGTACTCTAATGAAAAACTGTTTTTT.

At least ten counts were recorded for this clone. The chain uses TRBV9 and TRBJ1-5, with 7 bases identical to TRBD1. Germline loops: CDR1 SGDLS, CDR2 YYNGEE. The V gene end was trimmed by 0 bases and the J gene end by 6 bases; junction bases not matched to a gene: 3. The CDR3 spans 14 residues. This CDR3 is CASSVEGGLQPQHF. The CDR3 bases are TGTGCCAGCAGCGTAGAAGGGGGCCTTCAGCCCCAGCATTTT.

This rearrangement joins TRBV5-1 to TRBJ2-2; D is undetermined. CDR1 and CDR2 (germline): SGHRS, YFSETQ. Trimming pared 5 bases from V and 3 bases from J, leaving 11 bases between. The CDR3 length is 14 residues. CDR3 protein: CASRTPGHTGELFF. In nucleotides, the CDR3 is TGCGCCAGCAGAACCCCTGGGCACACCGGGGAGCTGTTTTTT.

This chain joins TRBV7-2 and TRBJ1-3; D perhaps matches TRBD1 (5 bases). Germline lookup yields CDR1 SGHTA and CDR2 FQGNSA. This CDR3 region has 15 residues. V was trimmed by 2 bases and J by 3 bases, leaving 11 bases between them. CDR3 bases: TGTGCCAGCAGCTTACAGGGTTCGAGTGGAAACACCATATATTTT. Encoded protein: CASSLQGSSGNTIYF.

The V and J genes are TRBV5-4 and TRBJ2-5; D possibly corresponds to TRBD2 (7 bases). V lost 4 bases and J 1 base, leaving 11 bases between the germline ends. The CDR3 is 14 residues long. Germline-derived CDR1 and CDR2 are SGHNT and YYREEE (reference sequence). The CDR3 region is CASSRGDTQETQYF. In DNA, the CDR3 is TGTGCCAGCAGCCGGGGGGACACCCAAGAGACCCAGTACTTC.

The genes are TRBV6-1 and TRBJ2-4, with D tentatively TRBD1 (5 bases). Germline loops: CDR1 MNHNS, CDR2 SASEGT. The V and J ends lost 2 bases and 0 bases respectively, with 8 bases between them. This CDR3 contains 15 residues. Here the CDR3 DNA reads TGTGCCAGCAGTGAACGACAGATAGCCAAAAACATTCAGTACTTC. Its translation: CASSERQIAKNIQYF.

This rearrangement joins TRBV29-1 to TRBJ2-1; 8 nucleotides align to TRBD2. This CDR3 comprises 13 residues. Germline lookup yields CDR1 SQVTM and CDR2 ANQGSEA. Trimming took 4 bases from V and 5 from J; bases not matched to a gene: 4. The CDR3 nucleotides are TGCAGCGTTGGGGTAGCGGGACACAATGAGCAGTTCTTC. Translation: CSVGVAGHNEQFF.

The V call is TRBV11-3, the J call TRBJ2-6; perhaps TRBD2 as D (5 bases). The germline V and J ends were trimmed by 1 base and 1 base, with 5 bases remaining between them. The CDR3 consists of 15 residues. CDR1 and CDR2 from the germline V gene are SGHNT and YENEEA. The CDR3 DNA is TGTGCCAGCAGCTTAGCGGGATCTGGGGCCAACGTCCTGACTTTC. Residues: CASSLAGSGANVLTF. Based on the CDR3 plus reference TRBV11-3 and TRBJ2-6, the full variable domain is EAGVVQSPRYKIIEKKQPVAFWCNPISGHNTLYWYLQNLGQGPELLIRYENEEAVDDSQLPKDRFSAERLKGVDSTLKIQPAELGDSAVYLCASSLAGSGANVLTFGAGSRLTVL.

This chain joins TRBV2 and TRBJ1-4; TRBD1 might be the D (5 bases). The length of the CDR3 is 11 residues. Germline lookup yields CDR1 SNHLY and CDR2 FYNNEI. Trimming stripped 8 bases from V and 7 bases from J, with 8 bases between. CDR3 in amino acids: CASLGGEKLFF. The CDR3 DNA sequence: TGTGCCAGCCTGGGGGGTGAAAAACTGTTTTTT.

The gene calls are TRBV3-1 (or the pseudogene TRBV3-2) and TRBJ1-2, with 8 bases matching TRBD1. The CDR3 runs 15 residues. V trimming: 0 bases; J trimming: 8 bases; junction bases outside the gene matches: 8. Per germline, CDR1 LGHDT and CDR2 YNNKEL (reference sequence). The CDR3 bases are TGTGCCAGCAGCCAAGAGAGGGGACAGGTTACAGGCTACACCTTC. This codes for CASSQERGQVTGYTF.

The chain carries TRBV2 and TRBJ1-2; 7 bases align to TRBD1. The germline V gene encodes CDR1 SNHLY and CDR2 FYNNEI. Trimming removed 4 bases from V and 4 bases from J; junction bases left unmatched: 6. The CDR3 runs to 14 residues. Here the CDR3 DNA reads TGTGCCAGCAGTGTCGGTCAGGGGGGCTATGGCTACACCTTC. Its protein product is CASSVGQGGYGYTF. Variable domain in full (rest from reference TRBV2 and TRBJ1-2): EPEVTQTPSHQVTQMGQEVILRCVPISNHLYFYWYRQILGQKVEFLVSFYNNEISEKSEIFDDQFSVERPDGSNFTLKIRSTKLEDSAMYFCASSVGQGGYGYTFGSGTRLTVV.